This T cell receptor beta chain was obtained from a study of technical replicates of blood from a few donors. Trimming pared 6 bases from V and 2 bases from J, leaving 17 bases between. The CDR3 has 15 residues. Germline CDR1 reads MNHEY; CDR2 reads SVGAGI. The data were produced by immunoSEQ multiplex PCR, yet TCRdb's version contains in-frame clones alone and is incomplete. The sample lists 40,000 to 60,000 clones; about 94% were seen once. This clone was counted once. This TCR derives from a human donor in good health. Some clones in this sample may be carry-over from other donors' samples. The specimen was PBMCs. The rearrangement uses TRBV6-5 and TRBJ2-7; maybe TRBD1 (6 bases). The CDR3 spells CASRRTAILTYEQYF. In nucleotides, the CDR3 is TGTGCCAGCAGGAGGACAGCCATCTTGACCTACGAGCAGTACTTC.